These 9 T cell receptor beta chains were sequenced from one sample in a study of PD-1 blockade in classical Hodgkin lymphoma. Measured with immunoSEQ multiplex PCR; TCRdb has only the in-frame clones, and not every one. Here the sample spans approximately 29,000 clones, around three quarters being singletons. Noted time point: cycle 4 day 1 (C4D1), after less than seven weeks of nivolumab. The patients all showed relapse after autologous stem cell transplantation, while their brentuximab vedotin exposure varied. This specimen was peripheral blood mononuclear cells (PBMCs), taken before the fourth cycle of nivolumab. All receptors derive from a human donor with classical Hodgkin lymphoma.

The V gene is TRBV6-1, the J gene TRBJ1-1; the D is unclear. Trimming took 2 bases from V and 1 from J, leaving 8 bases between them. CDR1 and CDR2 (germline): MNHNS, SASEGT. This CDR3 region has 14 residues. In nucleotides, the CDR3 is TGTGCCAGCAGTGAAAGGTCCAGGAACACTGAAGCTTTCTTT. It yields the protein CASSERSRNTEAFF.

The CDR3 nucleotides are TGTGCCAGCGCTCGACAGGGGGCGAACTATGGCTACACCTTC. It yields the protein CASARQGANYGYTF. The V and J genes are TRBV6-1 and TRBJ1-2, with 10 positions matching TRBD1. In germline, CDR1 is MNHNS, CDR2 SASEGT. The V segment lost 8 bases and the J segment 2 bases; nucleotides outside the gene matches: 5. CDR3 size: 14 residues.

CDR3 amino acids: CASSVPGTPNSPLHF. CDR3 sequence (DNA): TGTGCCAGCAGCGTCCCGGGAACCCCTAATTCACCCCTCCACTTT. The chain links TRBV7-9 to TRBJ1-6; D is ambiguous. Germline V gene lookup returns CDR1 SEHNR and CDR2 FQNEAQ (reference sequence). The CDR3 sequence is 15 residues long. V lost 5 bases and J lost 6, with 14 bases in between.

The V call is TRBV29-1, the J call TRBJ2-7; 8 nucleotides match TRBD2. This CDR3 comprises 13 residues. The junction had 6 bases not matched to a gene; V was cut back by 4 bases and J by 4 bases. Germline V gene data show CDR1 as SQVTM and CDR2 as ANQGSEA. The CDR3 sequence: CSVGIAGNYEQYF. The CDR3 nucleotides read TGCAGCGTTGGGATAGCGGGGAATTACGAGCAGTACTTC.

By sample fraction, this clone is medium-sized (0.01 to 0.1%). J is TRBJ1-2 and V is TRBV2; D is unresolved. V was cut by 6 bases and J by 0 bases, with 8 bases left in between. The CDR3 is made up of 13 amino acids. The germline V gene has CDR1 SNHLY and CDR2 FYNNEI. The CDR3 sequence is CASRENANYGYTF. The CDR3 nucleotides are TGTGCCAGCAGGGAAAATGCTAACTATGGCTACACCTTC.

The chain carries TRBV5-4 and TRBJ2-2, with 10 nucleotides matching TRBD1. The CDR3 has 15 amino acids. V was clipped by 3 bases and J by 5 bases; unmatched bases: 4. Germline V gene lookup returns CDR1 SGHNT and CDR2 YYREEE (reference sequence). CDR3 sequence (DNA): TGTGCCAGCAGCTCGGGACAGGGGCGAACCGGGGAGCTGTTTTTT. Translation: CASSSGQGRTGELFF.

This rearrangement joins TRBV6-1 to TRBJ1-5; D is uncertain. This CDR3 comprises 13 residues. From germline, CDR1 is MNHNS and CDR2 SASEGT. The V end was cut by 7 bases, the J end by 7 bases, with 14 bases between. CDR3 residues: CASNIVPGQPQHF. The CDR3 nucleotides are TGTGCCAGCAACATCGTTCCAGGACAGCCCCAGCATTTT.

The chain uses TRBV27 and TRBJ2-3, with 9 bases matching TRBD1. V lost 6 bases and J lost 13; bases outside the gene matches: 20. The CDR3 is 16 residues long. Germline V lookup: CDR1 MNHEY, CDR2 SMNVEV (reference sequence). The CDR3 loop is CASREYRGQAGVREYF. The CDR3 DNA follows: TGTGCCAGCAGGGAATACAGGGGGCAGGCGGGAGTGCGAGAGTATTTT.

This chain connects TRBV15 to TRBJ2-7; tentative D call: TRBD1 (6 bases). This CDR3 has 15 residues. CDR1 and CDR2 from the germline V gene are LNHNV and YYDKDF (reference sequence). With 0 bases removed from V and 0 bases from J, the gap between germline ends came to 9 bases. CDR3 DNA: TGTGCCACCAGCAGAGATAGGACAGCCTCCTACGAGCAGTACTTC. This encodes CATSRDRTASYEQYF.